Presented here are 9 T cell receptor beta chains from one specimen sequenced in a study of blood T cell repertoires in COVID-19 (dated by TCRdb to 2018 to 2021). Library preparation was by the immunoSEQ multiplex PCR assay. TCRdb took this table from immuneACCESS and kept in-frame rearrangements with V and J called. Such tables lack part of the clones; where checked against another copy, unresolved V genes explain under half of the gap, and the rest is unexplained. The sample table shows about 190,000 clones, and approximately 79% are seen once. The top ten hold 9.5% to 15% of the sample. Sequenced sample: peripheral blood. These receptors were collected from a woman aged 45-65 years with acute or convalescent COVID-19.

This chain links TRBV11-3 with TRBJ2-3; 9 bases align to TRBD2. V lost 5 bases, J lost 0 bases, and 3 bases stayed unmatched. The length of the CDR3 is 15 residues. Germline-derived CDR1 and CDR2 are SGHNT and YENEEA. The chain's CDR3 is CASSQTSGSTDTQYF. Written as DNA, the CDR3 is TGTGCCAGCAGCCAAACTAGCGGGAGCACAGATACGCAGTATTTT.

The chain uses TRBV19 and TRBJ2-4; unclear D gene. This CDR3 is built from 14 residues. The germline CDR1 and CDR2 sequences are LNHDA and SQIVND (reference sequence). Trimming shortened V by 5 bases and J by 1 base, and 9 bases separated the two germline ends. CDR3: CASSLSGAKNIQYF. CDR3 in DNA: TGTGCCAGTAGTCTTTCCGGGGCCAAAAACATTCAGTACTTC.

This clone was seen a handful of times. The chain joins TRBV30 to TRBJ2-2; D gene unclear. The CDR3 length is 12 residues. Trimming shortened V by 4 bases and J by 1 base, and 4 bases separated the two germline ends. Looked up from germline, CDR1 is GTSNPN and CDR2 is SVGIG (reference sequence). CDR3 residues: CAWTKNTGELFF. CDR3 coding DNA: TGTGCCTGGACCAAGAACACCGGGGAGCTGTTTTTT.

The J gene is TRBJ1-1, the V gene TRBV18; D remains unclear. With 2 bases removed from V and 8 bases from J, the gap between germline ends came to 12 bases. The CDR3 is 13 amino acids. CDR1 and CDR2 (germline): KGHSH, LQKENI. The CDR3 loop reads CASSPGRRAEAFF. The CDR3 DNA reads TGTGCCAGCTCACCAGGTCGAAGAGCAGAAGCTTTCTTT.

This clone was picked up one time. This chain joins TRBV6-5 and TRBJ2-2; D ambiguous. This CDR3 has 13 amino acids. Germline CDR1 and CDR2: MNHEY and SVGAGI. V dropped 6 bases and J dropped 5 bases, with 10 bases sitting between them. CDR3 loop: CASRPTATGELFF. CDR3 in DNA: TGTGCCAGCAGGCCTACAGCTACCGGGGAGCTGTTTTTT.

The CDR3 loop is CAWSDSSGREETQYF. For the CDR3, the DNA is TGTGCCTGGAGTGACAGTAGCGGGAGAGAAGAGACCCAGTACTTC. V is TRBV30 and J is TRBJ2-5, with 9 bases fitting TRBD2. From germline, CDR1 is GTSNPN and CDR2 SVGIG (reference sequence). CDR3 length equals 15 residues. The V segment lost 1 base and the J segment 3 bases; nucleotides outside the gene matches: 6.

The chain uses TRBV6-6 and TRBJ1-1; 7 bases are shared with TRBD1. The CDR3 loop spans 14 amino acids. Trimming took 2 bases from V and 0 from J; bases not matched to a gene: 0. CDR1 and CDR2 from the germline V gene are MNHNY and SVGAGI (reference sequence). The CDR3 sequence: CASSYDRVNTEAFF. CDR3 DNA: TGTGCCAGCAGTTACGACAGGGTGAACACTGAAGCTTTCTTT.

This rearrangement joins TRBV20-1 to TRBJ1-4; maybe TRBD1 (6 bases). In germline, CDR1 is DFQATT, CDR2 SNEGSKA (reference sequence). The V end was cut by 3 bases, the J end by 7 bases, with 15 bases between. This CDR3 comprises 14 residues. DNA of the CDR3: TGCAGTGCTAGTCCGACAGGCCTGGGTGAAAAACTGTTTTTT. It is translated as CSASPTGLGEKLFF.

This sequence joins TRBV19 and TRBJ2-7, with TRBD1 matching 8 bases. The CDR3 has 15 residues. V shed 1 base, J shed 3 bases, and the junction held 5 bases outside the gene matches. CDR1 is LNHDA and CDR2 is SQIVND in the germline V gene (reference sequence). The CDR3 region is CASSIVGQGNYEQYF. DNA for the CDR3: TGTGCCAGTAGTATAGTCGGACAGGGAAACTACGAGCAGTACTTC.